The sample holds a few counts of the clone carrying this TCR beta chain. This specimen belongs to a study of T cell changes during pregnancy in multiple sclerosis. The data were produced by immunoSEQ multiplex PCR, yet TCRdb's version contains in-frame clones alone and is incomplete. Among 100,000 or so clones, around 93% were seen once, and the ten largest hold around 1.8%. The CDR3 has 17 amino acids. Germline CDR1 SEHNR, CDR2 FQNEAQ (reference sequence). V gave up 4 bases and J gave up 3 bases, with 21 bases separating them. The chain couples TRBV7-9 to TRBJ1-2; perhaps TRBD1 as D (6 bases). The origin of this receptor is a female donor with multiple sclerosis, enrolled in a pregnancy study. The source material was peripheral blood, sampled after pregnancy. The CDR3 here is CASSSSGGLWGDYGYTF. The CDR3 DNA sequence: TGTGCCAGCAGCTCGTCCGGGGGGCTGTGGGGGGACTATGGCTACACCTTC. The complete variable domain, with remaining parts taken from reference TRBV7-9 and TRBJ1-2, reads DTGVSQNPRHKITKRGQNVTFRCDPISEHNRLYWYRQTLGQGPEFLTYFQNEAQLEKSRLLSDRFSAERPKGSFSTLEIQRTEQGDSAMYLCASSSSGGLWGDYGYTFGSGTRLTVV.